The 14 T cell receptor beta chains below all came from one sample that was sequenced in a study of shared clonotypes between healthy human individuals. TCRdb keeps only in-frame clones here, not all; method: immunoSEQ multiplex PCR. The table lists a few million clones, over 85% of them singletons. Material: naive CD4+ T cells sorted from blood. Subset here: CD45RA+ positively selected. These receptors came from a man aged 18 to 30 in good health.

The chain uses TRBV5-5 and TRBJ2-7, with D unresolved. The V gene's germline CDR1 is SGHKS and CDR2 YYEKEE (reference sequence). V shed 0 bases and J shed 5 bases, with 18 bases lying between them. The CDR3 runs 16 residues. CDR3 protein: CASSLVIRTAENEQYF. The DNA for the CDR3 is TGTGCCAGCAGCTTGGTGATAAGGACCGCCGAGAACGAGCAGTACTTC.

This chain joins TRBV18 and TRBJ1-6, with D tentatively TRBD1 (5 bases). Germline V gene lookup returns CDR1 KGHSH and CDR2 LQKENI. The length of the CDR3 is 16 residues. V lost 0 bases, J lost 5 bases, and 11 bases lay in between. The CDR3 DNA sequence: TGTGCCAGCTCACCACCGACAGCGGGGAATAATTCACCCCTCCACTTT. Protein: CASSPPTAGNNSPLHF. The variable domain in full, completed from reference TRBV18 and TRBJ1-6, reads NAGVMQNPRHLVRRRGQEARLRCSPMKGHSHVYWYRQLPEEGLKFMVYLQKENIIDESGMPKERFSAEFPKEGPSILRIQQVVRGDSAAYFCASSPPTAGNNSPLHFGNGTRLTVT.

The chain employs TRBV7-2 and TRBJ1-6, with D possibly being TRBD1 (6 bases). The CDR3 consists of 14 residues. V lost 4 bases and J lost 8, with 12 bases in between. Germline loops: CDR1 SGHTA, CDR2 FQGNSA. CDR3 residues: CASSWAGVDSPLHF. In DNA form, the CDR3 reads TGTGCCAGCAGCTGGGCAGGGGTGGATTCACCCCTCCACTTT.

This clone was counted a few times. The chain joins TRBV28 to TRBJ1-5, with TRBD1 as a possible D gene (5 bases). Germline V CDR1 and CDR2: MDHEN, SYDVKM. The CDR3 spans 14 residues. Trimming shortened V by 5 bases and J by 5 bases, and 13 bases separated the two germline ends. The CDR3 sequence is CASSRGRYDQPQHF. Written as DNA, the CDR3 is TGTGCCAGCAGTAGGGGACGGTACGATCAGCCCCAGCATTTT. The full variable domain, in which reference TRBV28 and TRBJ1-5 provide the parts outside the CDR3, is DVKVTQSSRYLVKRTGEKVFLECVQDMDHENMFWYRQDPGLGLRLIYFSYDVKMKEKGDIPEGYSVSREKKERFSLILESASTNQTSMYLCASSRGRYDQPQHFGDGTRLSIL.

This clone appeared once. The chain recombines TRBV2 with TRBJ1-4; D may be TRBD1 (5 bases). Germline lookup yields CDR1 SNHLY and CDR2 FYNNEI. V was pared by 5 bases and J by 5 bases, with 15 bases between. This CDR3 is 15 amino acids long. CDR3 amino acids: CASSPPGWMNEKLFF. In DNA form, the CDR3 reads TGTGCCAGCAGTCCGCCAGGGTGGATGAATGAAAAACTGTTTTTT.

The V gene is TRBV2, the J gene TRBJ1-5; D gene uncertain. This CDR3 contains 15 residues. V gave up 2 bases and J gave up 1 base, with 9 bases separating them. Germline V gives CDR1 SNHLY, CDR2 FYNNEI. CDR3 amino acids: CASSERLFSNQPQHF. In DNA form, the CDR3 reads TGTGCCAGCAGTGAACGGTTATTCAGCAATCAGCCCCAGCATTTT.

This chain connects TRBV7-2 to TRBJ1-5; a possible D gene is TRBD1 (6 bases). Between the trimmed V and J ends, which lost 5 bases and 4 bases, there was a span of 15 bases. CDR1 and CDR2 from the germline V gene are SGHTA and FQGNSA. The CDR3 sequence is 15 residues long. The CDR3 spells CASSPKTGSNQPQHF. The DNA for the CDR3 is TGTGCCAGCAGCCCGAAGACAGGCTCTAATCAGCCCCAGCATTTT.

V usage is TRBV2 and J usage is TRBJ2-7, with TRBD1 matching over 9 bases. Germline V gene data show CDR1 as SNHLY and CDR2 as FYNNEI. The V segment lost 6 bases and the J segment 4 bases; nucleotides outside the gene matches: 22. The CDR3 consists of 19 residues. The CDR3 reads CASRDLEGWTGDYPYEQYF. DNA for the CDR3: TGTGCCAGCAGAGACCTGGAGGGGTGGACAGGGGATTATCCGTACGAGCAGTACTTC.

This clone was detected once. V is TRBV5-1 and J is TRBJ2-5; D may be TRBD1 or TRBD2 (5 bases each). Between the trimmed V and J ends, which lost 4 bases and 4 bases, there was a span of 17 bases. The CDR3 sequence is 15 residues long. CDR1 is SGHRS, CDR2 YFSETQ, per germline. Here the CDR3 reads CASSAIGAIGETQYF. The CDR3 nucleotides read TGCGCCAGCAGCGCTATCGGGGCCATCGGAGAGACCCAGTACTTC.

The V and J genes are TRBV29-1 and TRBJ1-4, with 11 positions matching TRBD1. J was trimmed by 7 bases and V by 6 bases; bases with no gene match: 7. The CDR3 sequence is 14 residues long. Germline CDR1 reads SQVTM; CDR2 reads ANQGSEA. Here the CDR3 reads CSVRTGGYTEKLFF. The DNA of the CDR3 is TGCAGCGTGCGGACAGGGGGCTATACTGAAAAACTGTTTTTT.

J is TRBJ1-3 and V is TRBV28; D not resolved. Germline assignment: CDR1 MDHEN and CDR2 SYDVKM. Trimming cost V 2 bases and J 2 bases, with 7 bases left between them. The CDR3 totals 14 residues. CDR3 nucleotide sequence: TGTGCCAGCAGTTTACCCCCCCCTGGAAACACCATATATTTT. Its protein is CASSLPPPGNTIYF.

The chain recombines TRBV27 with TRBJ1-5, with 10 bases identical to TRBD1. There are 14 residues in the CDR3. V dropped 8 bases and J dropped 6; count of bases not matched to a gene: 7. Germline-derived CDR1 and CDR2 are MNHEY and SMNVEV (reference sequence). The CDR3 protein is CASRGGQGGQPQHF. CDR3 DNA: TGTGCCAGCCGGGGTGGACAGGGGGGTCAGCCCCAGCATTTT.

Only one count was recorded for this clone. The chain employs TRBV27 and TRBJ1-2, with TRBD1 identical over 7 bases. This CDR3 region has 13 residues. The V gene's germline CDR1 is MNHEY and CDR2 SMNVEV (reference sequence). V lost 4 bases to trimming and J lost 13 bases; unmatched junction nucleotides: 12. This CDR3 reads CASSSGQTGVSTF. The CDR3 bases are TGTGCCAGCAGTTCGGGACAGACGGGGGTGAGCACCTTC.

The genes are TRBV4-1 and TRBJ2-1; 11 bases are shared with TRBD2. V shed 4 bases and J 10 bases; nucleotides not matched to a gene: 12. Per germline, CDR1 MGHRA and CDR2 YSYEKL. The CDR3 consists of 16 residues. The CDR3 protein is CASSPSFSGGAGEQFF. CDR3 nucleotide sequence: TGCGCCAGCAGCCCCTCCTTTAGCGGGGGGGCCGGGGAGCAGTTCTTC.